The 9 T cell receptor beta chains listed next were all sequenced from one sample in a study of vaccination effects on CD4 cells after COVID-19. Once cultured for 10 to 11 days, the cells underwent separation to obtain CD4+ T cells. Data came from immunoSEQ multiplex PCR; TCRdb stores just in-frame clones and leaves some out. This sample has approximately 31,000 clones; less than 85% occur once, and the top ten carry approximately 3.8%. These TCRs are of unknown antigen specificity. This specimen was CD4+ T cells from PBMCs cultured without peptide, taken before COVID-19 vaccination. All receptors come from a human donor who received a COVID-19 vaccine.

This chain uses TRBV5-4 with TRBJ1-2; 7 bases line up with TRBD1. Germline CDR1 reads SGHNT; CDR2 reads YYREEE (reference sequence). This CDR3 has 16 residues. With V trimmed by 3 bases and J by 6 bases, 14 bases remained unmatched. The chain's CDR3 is CASSSLGFTGEDGYTF. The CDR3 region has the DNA TGTGCCAGCAGCTCCCTGGGTTTTACAGGGGAGGATGGCTACACCTTC.

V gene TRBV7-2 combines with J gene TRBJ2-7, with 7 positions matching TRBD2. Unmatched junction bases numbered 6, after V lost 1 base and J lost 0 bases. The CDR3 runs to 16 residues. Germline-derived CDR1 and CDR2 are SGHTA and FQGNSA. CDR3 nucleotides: TGTGCCAGCAGCTTAGTTGCAGCGGGGCCCTCCTACGAGCAGTACTTC. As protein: CASSLVAAGPSYEQYF.

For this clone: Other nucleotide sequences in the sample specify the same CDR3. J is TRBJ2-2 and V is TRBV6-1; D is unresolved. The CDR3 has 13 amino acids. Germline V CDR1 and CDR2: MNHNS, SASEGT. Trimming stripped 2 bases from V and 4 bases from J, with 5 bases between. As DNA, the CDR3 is TGTGCCAGCAGTGAAACGGGCACCGGGGAGCTGTTTTTT. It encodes CASSETGTGELFF.

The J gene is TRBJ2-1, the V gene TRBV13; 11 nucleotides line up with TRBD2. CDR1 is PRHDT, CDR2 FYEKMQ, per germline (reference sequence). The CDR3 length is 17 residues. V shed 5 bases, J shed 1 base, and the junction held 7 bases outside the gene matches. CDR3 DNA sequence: TGTGCCAGCAGCGGGGGACTAGCGGTTCTATCCTACAATGAGCAGTTCTTC. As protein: CASSGGLAVLSYNEQFF.

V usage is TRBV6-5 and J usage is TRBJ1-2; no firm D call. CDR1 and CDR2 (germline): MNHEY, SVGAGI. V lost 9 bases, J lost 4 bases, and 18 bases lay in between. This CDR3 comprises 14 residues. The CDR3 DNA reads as TGTGCCAGTTCCCTCGGCGGGCCGATCTATGGCTACACCTTC. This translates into CASSLGGPIYGYTF.

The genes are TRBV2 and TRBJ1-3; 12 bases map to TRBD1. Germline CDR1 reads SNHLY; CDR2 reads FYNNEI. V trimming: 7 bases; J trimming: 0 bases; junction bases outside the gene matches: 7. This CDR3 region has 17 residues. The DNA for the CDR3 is TGTGCCAGCATTCCGGGACAGGGGGCCAACTCTGGAAACACCATATATTTT. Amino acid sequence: CASIPGQGANSGNTIYF.

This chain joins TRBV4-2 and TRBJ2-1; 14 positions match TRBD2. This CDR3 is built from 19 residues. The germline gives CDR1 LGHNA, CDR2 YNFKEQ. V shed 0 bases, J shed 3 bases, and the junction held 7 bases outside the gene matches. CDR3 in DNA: TGTGCCAGCAGCCAAGAGCTCAGACTAGCGGGAGGGATCTACAATGAGCAGTTCTTC. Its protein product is CASSQELRLAGGIYNEQFF.

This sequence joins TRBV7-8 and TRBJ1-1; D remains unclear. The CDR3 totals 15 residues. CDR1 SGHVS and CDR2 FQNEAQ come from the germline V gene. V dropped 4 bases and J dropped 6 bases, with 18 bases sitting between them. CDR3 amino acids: CASSSLIGRTAEAFF. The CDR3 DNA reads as TGTGCCAGCAGCTCCCTCATAGGACGGACGGCTGAAGCTTTCTTT.

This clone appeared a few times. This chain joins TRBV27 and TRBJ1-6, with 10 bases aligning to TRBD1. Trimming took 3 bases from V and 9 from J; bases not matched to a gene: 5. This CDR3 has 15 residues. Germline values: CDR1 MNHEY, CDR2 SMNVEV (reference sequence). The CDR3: CASSFLGTGVSPLHF. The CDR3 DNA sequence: TGTGCCAGCAGTTTTCTCGGGACAGGGGTTTCACCCCTCCACTTT.